This T cell receptor (beta chain) was profiled in a study of graft-versus-host responses after intestinal transplantation. The study's findings and limits: Allografts of one patient group, those with graft-donor T cell macrochimerism, had high graft-versus-host to host-versus-graft clonal ratios.

A note on this clone: Its antigen remains unknown.

Assay used: immunoSEQ multiplex PCR; TCRdb lists only in-frame clones, some missing. The table has 80,000 to 100,000 clones, 85% to 95% seen once. Germline CDR1 KGHSH, CDR2 LQKENI. CDR3 length equals 16 residues. V gave up 4 bases and J gave up 1 base, with 16 bases separating them. Sequenced material: unstimulated CD8+ T cells sorted from spleen or lymph node cells, taken before transplant. This receptor was obtained from a human donor who was the organ donor for an intestinal transplant. The chain couples TRBV18 to TRBJ1-1, with TRBD1 as a possible D gene (5 bases). The CDR3 loop is CASSLQGKSRNTEAFF. The CDR3 DNA follows: TGTGCCAGCTCACTCCAGGGCAAATCAAGGAACACTGAAGCTTTCTTT.